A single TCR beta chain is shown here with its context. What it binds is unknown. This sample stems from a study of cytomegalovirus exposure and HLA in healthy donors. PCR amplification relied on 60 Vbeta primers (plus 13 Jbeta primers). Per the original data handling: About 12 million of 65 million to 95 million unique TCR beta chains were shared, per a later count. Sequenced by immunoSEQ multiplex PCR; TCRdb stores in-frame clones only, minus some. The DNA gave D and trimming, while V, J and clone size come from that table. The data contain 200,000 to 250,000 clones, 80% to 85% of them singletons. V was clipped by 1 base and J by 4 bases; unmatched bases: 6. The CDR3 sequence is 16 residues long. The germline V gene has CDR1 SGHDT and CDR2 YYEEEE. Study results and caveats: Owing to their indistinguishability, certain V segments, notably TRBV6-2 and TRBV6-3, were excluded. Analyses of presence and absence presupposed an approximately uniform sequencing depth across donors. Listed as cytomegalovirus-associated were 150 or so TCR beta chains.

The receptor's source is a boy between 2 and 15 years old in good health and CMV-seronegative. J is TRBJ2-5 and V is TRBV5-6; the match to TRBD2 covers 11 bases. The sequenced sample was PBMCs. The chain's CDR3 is CASSLFPTSGVETQYF. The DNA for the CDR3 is TGTGCCAGCAGCTTGTTCCCGACTAGCGGGGTAGAGACCCAGTACTTC.